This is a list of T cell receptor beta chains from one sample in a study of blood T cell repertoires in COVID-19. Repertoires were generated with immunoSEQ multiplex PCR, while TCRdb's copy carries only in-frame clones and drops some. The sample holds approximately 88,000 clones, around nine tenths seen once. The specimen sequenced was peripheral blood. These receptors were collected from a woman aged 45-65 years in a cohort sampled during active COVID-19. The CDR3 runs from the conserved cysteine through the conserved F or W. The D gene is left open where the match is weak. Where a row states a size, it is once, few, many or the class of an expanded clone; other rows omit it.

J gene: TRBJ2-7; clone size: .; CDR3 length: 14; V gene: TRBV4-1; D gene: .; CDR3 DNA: TGCGCCAGCAGCCCGGAGGGGGGGCGCTACGAGCAGTACTTC; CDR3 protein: CASSPEGGRYEQYF
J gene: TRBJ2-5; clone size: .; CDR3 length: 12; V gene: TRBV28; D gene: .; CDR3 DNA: TGTGCCAGCAGAAGCGCTCAAGAGACCCAGTACTTC; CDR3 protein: CASRSAQETQYF
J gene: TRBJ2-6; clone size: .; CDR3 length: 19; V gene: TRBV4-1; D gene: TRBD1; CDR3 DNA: TGCGCCAGCAGCCAAACCCTCCCGGGACAGATCTCTGGGGCCAACGTCCTGACTTTC; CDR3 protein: CASSQTLPGQISGANVLTF
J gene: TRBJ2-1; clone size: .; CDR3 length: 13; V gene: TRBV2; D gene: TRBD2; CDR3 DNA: TGTGCCAGCAGCGGCCCGGGAGGGAATGAGCAGTTCTTC; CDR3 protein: CASSGPGGNEQFF
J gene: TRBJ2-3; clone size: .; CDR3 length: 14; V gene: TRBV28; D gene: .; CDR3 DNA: TGTGCCAGCAGCGTTGGCAGGGGCGGCGATACGCAGTATTTT; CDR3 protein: CASSVGRGGDTQYF
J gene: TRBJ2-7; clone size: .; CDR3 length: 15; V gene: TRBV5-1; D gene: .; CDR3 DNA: TGCGCCAGCAGCTTGGCCGCAGGGTTTCCCTACGAGCAGTACTTC; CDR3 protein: CASSLAAGFPYEQYF
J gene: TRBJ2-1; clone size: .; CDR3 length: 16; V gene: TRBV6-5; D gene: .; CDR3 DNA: TGTGCCAGCAGTTTGCGAGCGGAGGGGGCATACAATGAGCAGTTCTTC; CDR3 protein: CASSLRAEGAYNEQFF
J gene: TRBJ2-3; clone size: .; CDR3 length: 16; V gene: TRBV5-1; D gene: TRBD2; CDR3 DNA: TGCGCCAGCAGCTTGATAGCGGGAGCCTTCACAGATACGCAGTATTTT; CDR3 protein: CASSLIAGAFTDTQYF
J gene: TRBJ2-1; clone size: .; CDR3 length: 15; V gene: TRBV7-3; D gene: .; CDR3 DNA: TGTGCCAGCAGCTTGACAGCCGAAACCTACAATGAGCAGTTCTTC; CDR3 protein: CASSLTAETYNEQFF
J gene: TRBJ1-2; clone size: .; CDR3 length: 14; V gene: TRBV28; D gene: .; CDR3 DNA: TGTGCCAGCAGTGCCCTAGGGGGGGTGGGTGGCTACACCTTC; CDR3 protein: CASSALGGVGGYTF
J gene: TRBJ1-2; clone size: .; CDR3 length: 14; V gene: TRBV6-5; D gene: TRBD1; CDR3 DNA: TGTGCCAGCAGTTACGCCGGACAGGACTATGGCTACACCTTC; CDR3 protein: CASSYAGQDYGYTF
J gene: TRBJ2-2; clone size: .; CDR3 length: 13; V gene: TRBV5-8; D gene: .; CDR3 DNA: TGTGCCAGCAGCTCCCAGGATACCGGGGAGCTGTTTTTT; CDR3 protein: CASSSQDTGELFF
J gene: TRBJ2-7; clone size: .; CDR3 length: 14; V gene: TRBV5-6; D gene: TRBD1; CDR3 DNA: TGTGCCAGCAGCCGATGGGACAGATCCTACGAGCAGTACTTC; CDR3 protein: CASSRWDRSYEQYF
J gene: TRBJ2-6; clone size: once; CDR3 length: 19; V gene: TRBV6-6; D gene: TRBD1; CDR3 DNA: TGTGCCAGCAGCTCCTCGGGGACAGGGAGTTTCCCTGGGGCCAACGTCCTGACTTTC; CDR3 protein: CASSSSGTGSFPGANVLTF
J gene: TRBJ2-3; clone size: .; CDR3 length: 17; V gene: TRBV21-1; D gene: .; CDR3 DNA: TGTGCCAGCAGCATCCTACCCGCGGGGCCGATCACAGATACGCAGTATTTT; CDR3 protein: CASSILPAGPITDTQYF
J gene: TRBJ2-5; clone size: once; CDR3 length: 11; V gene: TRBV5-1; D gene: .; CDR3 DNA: TGCGCCAGCAGGTTACAAGAGACCCAGTACTTC; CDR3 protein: CASRLQETQYF
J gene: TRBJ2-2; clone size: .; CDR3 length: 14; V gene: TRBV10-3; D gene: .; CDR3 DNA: TGTGCCACCAAACCCGGACAGAACACCGGGGAGCTGTTTTTT; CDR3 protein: CATKPGQNTGELFF
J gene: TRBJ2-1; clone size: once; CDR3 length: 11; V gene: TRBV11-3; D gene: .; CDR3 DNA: TGTGCCAGCTCCGGGGACAATGAGCAGTTCTTC; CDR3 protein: CASSGDNEQFF
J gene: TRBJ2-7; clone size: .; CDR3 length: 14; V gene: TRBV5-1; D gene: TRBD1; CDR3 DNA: TGCGCCAGCAGCTTGGGGACAGGGGAGGACGAGCAGTACTTC; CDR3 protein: CASSLGTGEDEQYF
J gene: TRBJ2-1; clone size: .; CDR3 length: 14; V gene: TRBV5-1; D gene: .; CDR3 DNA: TGCGCCAGCAGCTTGGTGCTAGCCAACAATGAGCAGTTCTTC; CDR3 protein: CASSLVLANNEQFF
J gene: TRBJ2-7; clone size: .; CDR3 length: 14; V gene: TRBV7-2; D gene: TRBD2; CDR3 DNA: TGTGCCAGCAGCGGGACTAGCGGGAGGGCCGAGCAGTACTTC; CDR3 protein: CASSGTSGRAEQYF
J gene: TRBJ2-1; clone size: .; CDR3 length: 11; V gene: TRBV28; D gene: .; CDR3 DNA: TGTGCCACCTCAGGGAACAATGAGCAGTTCTTC; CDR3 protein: CATSGNNEQFF
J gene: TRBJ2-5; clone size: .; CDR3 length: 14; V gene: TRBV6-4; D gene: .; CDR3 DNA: TGTGCCAGCAGTGACCCTAGATGGGCCGGGGCCCAGTACTTC; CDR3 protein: CASSDPRWAGAQYF
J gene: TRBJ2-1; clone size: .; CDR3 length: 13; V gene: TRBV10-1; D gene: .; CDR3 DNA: TGCGCCAGCAGAGTGGGAGATCATAATGAGCAGTTCTTC; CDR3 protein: CASRVGDHNEQFF
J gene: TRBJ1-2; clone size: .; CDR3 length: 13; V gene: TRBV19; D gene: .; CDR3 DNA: TGTGCCAGTAGTATAGAGGGGGCATATGGCTACACCTTC; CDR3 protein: CASSIEGAYGYTF
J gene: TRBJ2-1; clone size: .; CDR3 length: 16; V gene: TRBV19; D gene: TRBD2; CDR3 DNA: TGTGCCAGTAGTGCAGGGACTAGCGGGAGGGACAATGAGCAGTTCTTC; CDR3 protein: CASSAGTSGRDNEQFF
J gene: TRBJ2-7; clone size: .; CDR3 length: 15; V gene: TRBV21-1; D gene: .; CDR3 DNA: TGTGCCAGCAGCAAAGAGGACAGGGGCTCGGACGAGCAGTACTTC; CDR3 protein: CASSKEDRGSDEQYF
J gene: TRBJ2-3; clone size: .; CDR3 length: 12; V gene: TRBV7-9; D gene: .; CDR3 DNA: TGTGCCAGCAGCTGGGCCACAGATACGCAGTATTTT; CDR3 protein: CASSWATDTQYF
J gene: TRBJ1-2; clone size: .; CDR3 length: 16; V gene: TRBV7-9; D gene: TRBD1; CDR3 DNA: TGTGCCAGCACGAAGTGGGTTGGGGACAGGGGGCTCGGCTACACCTTC; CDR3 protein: CASTKWVGDRGLGYTF
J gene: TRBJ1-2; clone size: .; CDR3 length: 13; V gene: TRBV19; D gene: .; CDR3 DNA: TGTGCCAGTAGCCGGGGGAGGGCGGATGGCTACACCTTC; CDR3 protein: CASSRGRADGYTF
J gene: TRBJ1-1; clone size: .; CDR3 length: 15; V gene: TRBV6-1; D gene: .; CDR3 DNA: TGTGCCAGCAGTGAAGCGCGACAGGCAATCATTGAAGCTTTCTTT; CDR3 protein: CASSEARQAIIEAFF
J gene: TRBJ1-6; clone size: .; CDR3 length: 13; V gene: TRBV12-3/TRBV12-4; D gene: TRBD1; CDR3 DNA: TGTGCCAGCAGACAGGGGTCGAGTTCACCCCTCCACTTT; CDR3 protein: CASRQGSSSPLHF
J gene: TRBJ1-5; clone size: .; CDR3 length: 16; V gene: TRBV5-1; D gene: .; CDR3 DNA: TGCGCCAGCAGCTTGGATCCTGGACAGAGCAATCAGCCCCAGCATTTT; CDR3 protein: CASSLDPGQSNQPQHF
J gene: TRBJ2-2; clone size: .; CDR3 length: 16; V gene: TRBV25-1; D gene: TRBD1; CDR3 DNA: TGTGCCAGCAGTGAATTGGGGACAGGGATCACCGGGGAGCTGTTTTTT; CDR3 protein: CASSELGTGITGELFF
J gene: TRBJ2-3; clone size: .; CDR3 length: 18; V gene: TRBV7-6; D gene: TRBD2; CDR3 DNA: TGTGCCAGCAGCCCAGGACTAGCGGGGGGGCCAAGGAGAGATACGCAGTATTTT; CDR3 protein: CASSPGLAGGPRRDTQYF